What follows are 12 T cell receptor beta chains derived from one specimen sequenced in a study of T cell responses to AZD1222 COVID-19 vaccine. Only in-frame clones appear in the TCRdb table, and some are missing; sequencing was by immunoSEQ multiplex PCR. This sample carries around 160,000 clones, around 94% of them seen once, and the ten largest clones take about 0.6%. Sequencing used peripheral blood, obtained on day 0 of AZD1222 vaccination. The receptor source for this set is an adult in good health.

This clone showed up many times. The sample holds other DNA sequences that translate to the same CDR3. CDR3 in DNA: TGTGCCACCAGCAGAGATAGCGACACCGGGGAGCTGTTTTTT. The encoded protein is CATSRDSDTGELFF. The chain joins TRBV15 to TRBJ2-2; perhaps TRBD2 as D (5 bases). Germline lookup yields CDR1 LNHNV and CDR2 YYDKDF (reference sequence). The CDR3 runs 14 residues. The germline V and J ends were trimmed by 0 bases and 3 bases, with 5 bases remaining between them.

This chain's CDR3 is CASSVSGNQNIQYF. In nucleotides, the CDR3 is TGTGCCAGCAGCGTATCGGGGAACCAGAACATTCAGTACTTC. The chain links TRBV9 to TRBJ2-4; tentative D call: TRBD2 (5 bases). The germline gives CDR1 SGDLS, CDR2 YYNGEE. V lost 1 base and J lost 7, with 12 bases in between. The CDR3 loop spans 14 amino acids.

The chain couples TRBV28 to TRBJ1-5, with D possibly TRBD1 on 6 matching bases. Between the trimmed V and J ends, which lost 6 bases and 7 bases, there was a span of 22 bases. The germline V gene has CDR1 MDHEN and CDR2 SYDVKM. The CDR3 is 16 residues long. CDR3 sequence: CASRDLDSPVGQPQHF. The DNA of the CDR3 is TGTGCCAGCAGGGACCTGGACAGCCCCGTTGGACAGCCCCAGCATTTT.

The J gene is TRBJ2-7, the V gene TRBV19; D not resolved. Deletions cut 1 base from V and 6 bases from J, with 7 bases between. CDR1 and CDR2 from the germline V gene are LNHDA and SQIVND (reference sequence). This CDR3 comprises 12 residues. CDR3 sequence: CASSIGGGEQYF. The CDR3, as DNA: TGTGCCAGTAGTATAGGTGGTGGCGAGCAGTACTTC.

The rearrangement uses TRBV5-1 and TRBJ2-3, with D unclear. V was pared by 3 bases and J by 2 bases, with 10 bases between. Per germline, CDR1 SGHRS and CDR2 YFSETQ. This CDR3 is built from 14 residues. CDR3 DNA: TGCGCCAGCAGCTCCGGTAGTCCCACAGATACGCAGTATTTT. Residues: CASSSGSPTDTQYF.

This chain links TRBV27 with TRBJ1-6; no reliable D call. The CDR3 has 13 residues. From germline, CDR1 is MNHEY and CDR2 SMNVEV (reference sequence). With 0 bases removed from V and 7 bases from J, the gap between germline ends came to 4 bases. The CDR3 coding sequence is TGTGCCAGCAGTTTATCTTTCAATTCACCCCTCCACTTT. This encodes CASSLSFNSPLHF.

The chain uses TRBV9 and TRBJ2-3, with TRBD2 identical over 8 bases. The CDR3 covers 14 residues. Germline lookup yields CDR1 SGDLS and CDR2 YYNGEE. V trimming: 10 bases; J trimming: 0 bases; junction bases outside the gene matches: 7. CDR3 DNA sequence: TGTGCCCGCCGGGGGGGGGCTAGCACAGATACGCAGTATTTT. Translation: CARRGGASTDTQYF.

This clone appeared a single time. The chain is built from TRBV5-1 and TRBJ2-2, with D tentatively TRBD1 or TRBD2 (5 bases each). The CDR3 totals 16 residues. CDR1 and CDR2 (germline): SGHRS, YFSETQ. Between the trimmed V and J ends, which lost 4 bases and 2 bases, there was a span of 15 bases. In nucleotides, the CDR3 is TGCGCCAGCAGCGGGGGTCTCGGCAGCAACACCGGGGAGCTGTTTTTT. Amino acids: CASSGGLGSNTGELFF.

The chain employs TRBV15 and TRBJ2-1, with D perhaps given as TRBD1 or TRBD2 (7 bases each). The CDR3 spans 15 residues. Germline V gene sequence: CDR1 LNHNV, CDR2 YYDKDF (reference sequence). Trimming removed 5 bases at V and 6 bases at J, with 17 bases between. The CDR3 region is CATSGRGRGVNEQFF. In DNA, the CDR3 is TGTGCCACCAGCGGGAGGGGGCGCGGGGTCAATGAGCAGTTCTTC.

The CDR3 bases are TGTGCCAGCAGCTTAGATCTAGCGGGAGGGGGAGAGACCCAGTACTTC. It is translated as CASSLDLAGGGETQYF. The genes are TRBV7-6 and TRBJ2-5; 12 bases are a match to TRBD2. The V gene end was trimmed by 1 base and the J gene end by 4 bases; junction bases not matched to a gene: 4. There are 16 residues in the CDR3. The V gene's germline CDR1 is SGHVS and CDR2 FNYEAQ.

The chain employs TRBV6-1 and TRBJ2-1, with D perhaps matching TRBD2 (5 bases). Trimming pared 4 bases from V and 2 bases from J, leaving 15 bases between. CDR1 MNHNS and CDR2 SASEGT come from the germline V gene. The length of the CDR3 is 16 residues. DNA for the CDR3: TGTGCCAGCAGTGCGTATCCCCGGGAAACCTACAATGAGCAGTTCTTC. Translation gives CASSAYPRETYNEQFF.

The chain employs TRBV6-5 and TRBJ1-2; 9 nucleotides agree with TRBD1. The V segment lost 0 bases and the J segment 2 bases; nucleotides outside the gene matches: 1. The CDR3 is 15 residues long. Germline V gene data show CDR1 as MNHEY and CDR2 as SVGAGI. The DNA for the CDR3 is TGTGCCAGCAGTTACTCCGGGACAGGGAACTATGGCTACACCTTC. This codes for CASSYSGTGNYGYTF.